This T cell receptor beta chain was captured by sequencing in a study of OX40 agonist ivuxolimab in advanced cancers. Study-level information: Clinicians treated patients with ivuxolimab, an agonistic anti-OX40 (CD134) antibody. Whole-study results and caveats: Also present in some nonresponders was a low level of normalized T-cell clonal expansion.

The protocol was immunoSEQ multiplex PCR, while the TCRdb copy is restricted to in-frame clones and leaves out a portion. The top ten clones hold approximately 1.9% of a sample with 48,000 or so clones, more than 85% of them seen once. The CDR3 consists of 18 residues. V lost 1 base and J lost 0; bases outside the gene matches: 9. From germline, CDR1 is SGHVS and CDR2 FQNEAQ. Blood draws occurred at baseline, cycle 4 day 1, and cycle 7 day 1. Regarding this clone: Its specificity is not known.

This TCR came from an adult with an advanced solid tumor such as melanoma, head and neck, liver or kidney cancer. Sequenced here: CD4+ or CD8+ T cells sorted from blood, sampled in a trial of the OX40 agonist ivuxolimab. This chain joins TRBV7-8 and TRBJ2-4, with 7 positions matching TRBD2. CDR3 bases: TGTGCCAGCAGCTTAGGGGGGGGACCTTTCCTAGCCAAAAACATTCAGTACTTC. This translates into CASSLGGGPFLAKNIQYF.